This TCR beta chain was observed in a study of T cell responses to AZD1222 COVID-19 vaccine. This CDR3 comprises 18 residues. The junction had 18 bases not matched to a gene; V was cut back by 6 bases and J by 4 bases. Germline lookup yields CDR1 LNHDA and CDR2 SQIVND (reference sequence). To note about this clone: Its antigen is as yet unknown.

Notes on the study in general: Along spike, vaccine-associated CD4 TCRs were found throughout, with dominance at 160-218 and 743-854. Repertoire sampling was restricted to post-peak T cell response timepoints.

The table came from immunoSEQ multiplex PCR; TCRdb's copy has only in-frame clones and leaves some out. In all, the sample yields about 140,000 clones. The sequencing sample was made of peripheral blood. This receptor was taken from an adult in good health. This sequence joins TRBV19 and TRBJ1-5; 7 bases align to TRBD1. As DNA, the CDR3 is TGTGCCAGTAGCCCGTCGGGACAGCTGCTTACAATTAATCAGCCCCAGCATTTT. Translation gives CASSPSGQLLTINQPQHF.